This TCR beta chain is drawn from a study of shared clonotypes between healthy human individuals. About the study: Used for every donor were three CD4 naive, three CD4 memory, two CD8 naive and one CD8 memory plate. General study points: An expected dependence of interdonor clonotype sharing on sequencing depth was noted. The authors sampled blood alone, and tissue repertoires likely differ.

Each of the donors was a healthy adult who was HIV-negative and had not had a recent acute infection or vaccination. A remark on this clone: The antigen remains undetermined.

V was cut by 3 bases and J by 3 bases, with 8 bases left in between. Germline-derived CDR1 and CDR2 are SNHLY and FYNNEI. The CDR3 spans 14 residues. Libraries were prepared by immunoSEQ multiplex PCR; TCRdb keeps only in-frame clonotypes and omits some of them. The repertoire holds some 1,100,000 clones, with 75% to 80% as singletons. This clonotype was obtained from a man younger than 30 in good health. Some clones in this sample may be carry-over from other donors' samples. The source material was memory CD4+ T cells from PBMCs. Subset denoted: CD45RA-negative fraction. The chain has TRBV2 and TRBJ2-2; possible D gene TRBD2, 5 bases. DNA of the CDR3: TGTGCCAGCAGTGATCCCGGGGACACCGGGGAGCTGTTTTTT. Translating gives CASSDPGDTGELFF.